A single sample is the source of the 5 T cell receptor beta chains below, sequenced in a study of T-cell memory formation after mild COVID-19. TCRdb used MiXCR to reprocess the 5' RACE reads, holding one entry per CDR3 protein. The table lists approximately 300,000 distinct CDR3 sequences, just under 20% of them singletons. The sample taken for sequencing was PBMCs or a T cell subset sorted from them (not recorded which). Receptor source: a man aged 18 to 30 who had mild COVID-19 (a few samples of this study predate the infection). Cell type and time point are not known.

This clonotype was seen a handful of times. J is TRBJ1-2 and V is TRBV7-2; 8 bases match TRBD1. Trimming removed 5 bases from V and 3 bases from J; junction bases left unmatched: 14. CDR3 length: 17 residues. CDR1 and CDR2 from the germline V gene are SGHTA and FQGNSA. CDR3 in amino acids: CASSPTPGGDPHYGYTF. The CDR3 region has the DNA TGTGCCAGCAGCCCGACGCCAGGGGGCGATCCGCACTATGGCTACACCTTC.

This chain connects TRBV6-4 to TRBJ2-7; a weak D match, TRBD1 (6 bases). Trimming shortened V by 0 bases and J by 2 bases, and 17 bases separated the two germline ends. This CDR3 has 17 residues. The germline V gene encodes CDR1 MRHNA and CDR2 SNTAGT. The CDR3 sequence: CASSDSGTPSMTYEQYF. In nucleotides, the CDR3 is TGTGCCAGCAGTGACTCGGGGACACCATCCATGACCTACGAGCAGTACTTC.

The chain carries TRBV11-1 and TRBJ2-5, with TRBD2 identical over 9 bases. The ends lost 3 bases at V and 0 bases at J; junction bases unmatched: 5. The CDR3 consists of 16 residues. Germline V gene data show CDR1 as SGHAT and CDR2 as FQDESV (reference sequence). CDR3 sequence: CASSLAGGSYQETQYF. DNA for the CDR3: TGTGCCAGCAGCTTGGCGGGGGGGTCGTACCAAGAGACCCAGTACTTC.

The chain combines TRBV7-2 with TRBJ2-3; 9 bases align to TRBD2. The length of the CDR3 is 12 residues. V lost 1 base to trimming and J lost 13 bases; unmatched junction nucleotides: 3. CDR1 and CDR2 from the germline V gene are SGHTA and FQGNSA. The CDR3 sequence is CASSLGLAGKYF. The CDR3 coding sequence is TGTGCCAGCAGCTTAGGTCTAGCGGGGAAGTATTTT. Full variable domain (remainder filled in from reference TRBV7-2 and TRBJ2-3): GAGVSQSPSNKVTEKGKDVELRCDPISGHTALYWYRQSLGQGLEFLIYFQGNSAPDKSGLPSDRFSAERTGGSVSTLTIQRTQQEDSAVYLCASSLGLAGKYFGPGTRLTVL.

J is TRBJ1-6 and V is TRBV5-4; 10 bases are shared with TRBD1. V lost 4 bases to trimming and J lost 7 bases; unmatched junction nucleotides: 5. Germline V gene data show CDR1 as SGHNT and CDR2 as YYREEE (reference sequence). This CDR3 is 15 amino acids long. The CDR3 sequence is CASSGTGVGNSPLHF. The CDR3 region has the DNA TGTGCCAGCAGCGGGACAGGGGTAGGGAATTCACCCCTCCACTTT.